This T cell receptor beta chain is drawn from a study of cytomegalovirus exposure and HLA in healthy donors (dated by TCRdb to about 2017). About the full investigation: A later analysis indicated that the roughly 120 validation repertoires were generated on the platform also employed for the approximately 690 repertoires of the first cohort. The aim of the study was to test whether cataloging public T cell receptors could identify signatures of past pathogen exposure. To predict cytomegalovirus infection status, the study combined high-throughput TCR immunosequencing, statistical association of individual TCRs with disease status, and machine learning. In addition to the first cohort of hundreds of subjects, a separate validation cohort of some 120 different subjects was used. Broader findings and caveats from the paper: Of the cluster scores, about 94% were above 0 in a later analysis, which found that TCRs clustered in the first cohort also tended to co-occur in the 120 or so validation repertoires. A later analysis had no HLA typing for the validation cohort, so co-occurrence there was scored across all 110 or so repertoires. It was suggested by the authors that the approach could potentially be generalized to other disease states and immunological phenotypes. Most TCR sequences were observed very rarely across donors, whereas some public TCRs were present in many individuals. Cytomegalovirus status was reported to be diagnosed by the classifier with high specificity and sensitivity in both the original and validation cohorts. The study listed approximately 150 TCR beta chains as associated with cytomegalovirus. In vitro tests confirmed that three of the cytomegalovirus-associated TCR beta chains recognize cytomegalovirus antigens.

The donors belonged to the validation cohort of over a hundred subjects, which was separate from the roughly 670-subject first cohort. The library was obtained by the immunoSEQ multiplex PCR assay. On the study's bioinformatics: A statistical classification framework was built to diagnose cytomegalovirus status from the catalog of TCR beta chain sequences. Sourced from immuneACCESS, this table was stored by TCRdb with only in-frame sequences that have V and J called. A share of the clones is absent; for the studies checked, an unresolved V gene accounts for under half, and the remainder has no known explanation. The V and J calls and the clone size are those of that table, but D and trimming were determined from the DNA. The sample yields under 150,000 clones; around nine tenths were counted once. The ten largest clones take up roughly 2% of the sample. As for this clone: Its antigen specificity is not known. Base qualities are not provided; no much larger clone lies one nucleotide away.

The sample consisted of PBMCs. This TCR was recovered from a woman under 30 in good health and CMV-seronegative.

The nucleotides read TGCGCCAGCAGCCAAACCCAATACAGGGGAACTAATGAAAAACTGTTTTTT. Translated, it gives CASSQTQYRGTNEKLFF. The chain was built from TRBV4-1 and TRBJ1-4; 7 nucleotides in the junction match TRBD1. The CDR3, from cysteine to phenylalanine, totals 17 residues. The kept DNA is CDR3 alone, 51 bases in frame from the first base. Sequences MGHRA (CDR1) and YSYEKL (CDR2) are obtained from the germline V gene. Trimmed from V: 2 bases; trimmed from J: 1 base; junction bases lacking a gene match: 7.